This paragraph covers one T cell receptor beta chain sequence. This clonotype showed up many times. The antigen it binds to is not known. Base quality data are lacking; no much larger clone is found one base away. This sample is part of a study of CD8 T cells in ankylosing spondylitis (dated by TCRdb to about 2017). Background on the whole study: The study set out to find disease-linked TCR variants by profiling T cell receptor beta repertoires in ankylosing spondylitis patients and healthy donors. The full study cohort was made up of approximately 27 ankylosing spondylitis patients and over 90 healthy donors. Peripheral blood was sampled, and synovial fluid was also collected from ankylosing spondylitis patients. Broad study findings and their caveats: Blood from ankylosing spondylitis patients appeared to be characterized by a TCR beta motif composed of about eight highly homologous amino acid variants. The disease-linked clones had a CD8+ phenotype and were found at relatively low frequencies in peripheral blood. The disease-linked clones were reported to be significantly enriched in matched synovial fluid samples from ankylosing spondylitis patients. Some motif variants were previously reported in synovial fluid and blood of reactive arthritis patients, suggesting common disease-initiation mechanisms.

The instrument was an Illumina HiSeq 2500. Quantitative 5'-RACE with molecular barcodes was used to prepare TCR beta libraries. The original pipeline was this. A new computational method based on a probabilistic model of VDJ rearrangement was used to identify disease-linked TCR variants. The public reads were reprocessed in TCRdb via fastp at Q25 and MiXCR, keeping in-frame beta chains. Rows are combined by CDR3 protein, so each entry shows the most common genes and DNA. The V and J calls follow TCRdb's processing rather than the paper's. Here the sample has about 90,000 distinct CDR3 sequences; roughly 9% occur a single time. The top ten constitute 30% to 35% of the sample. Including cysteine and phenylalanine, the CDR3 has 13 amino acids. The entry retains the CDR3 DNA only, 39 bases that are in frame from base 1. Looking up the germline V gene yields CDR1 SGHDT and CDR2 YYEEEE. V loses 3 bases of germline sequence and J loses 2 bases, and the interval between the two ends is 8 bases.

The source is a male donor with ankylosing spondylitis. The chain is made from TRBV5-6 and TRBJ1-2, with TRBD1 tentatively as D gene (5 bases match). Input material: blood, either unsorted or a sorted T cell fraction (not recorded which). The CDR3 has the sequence CASSSTANYGYTF. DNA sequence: TGTGCCAGCAGCTCGACAGCCAACTATGGCTACACCTTC.